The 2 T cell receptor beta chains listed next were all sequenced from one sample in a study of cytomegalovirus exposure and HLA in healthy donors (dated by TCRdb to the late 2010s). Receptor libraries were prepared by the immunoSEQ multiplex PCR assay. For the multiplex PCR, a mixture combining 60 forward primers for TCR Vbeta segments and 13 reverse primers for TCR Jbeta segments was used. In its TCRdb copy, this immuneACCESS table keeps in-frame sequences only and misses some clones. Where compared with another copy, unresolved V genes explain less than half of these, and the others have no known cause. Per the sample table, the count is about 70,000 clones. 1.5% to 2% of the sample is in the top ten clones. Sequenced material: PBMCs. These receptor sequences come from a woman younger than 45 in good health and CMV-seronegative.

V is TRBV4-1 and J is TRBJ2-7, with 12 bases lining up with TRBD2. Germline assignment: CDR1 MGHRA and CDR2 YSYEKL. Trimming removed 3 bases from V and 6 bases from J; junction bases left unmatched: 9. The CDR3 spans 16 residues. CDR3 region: CASSHGLAGTLSEQYF. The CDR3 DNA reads TGCGCCAGCAGCCACGGACTAGCGGGGACACTTTCCGAGCAGTACTTC.

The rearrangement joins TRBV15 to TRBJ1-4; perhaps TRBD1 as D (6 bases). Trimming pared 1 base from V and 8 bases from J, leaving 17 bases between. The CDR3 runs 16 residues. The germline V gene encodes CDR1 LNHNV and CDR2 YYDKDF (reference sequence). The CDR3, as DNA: TGTGCCACCAGCAGAGGTGCCGGGACATTGGACGAAAAACTGTTTTTT. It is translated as CATSRGAGTLDEKLFF.